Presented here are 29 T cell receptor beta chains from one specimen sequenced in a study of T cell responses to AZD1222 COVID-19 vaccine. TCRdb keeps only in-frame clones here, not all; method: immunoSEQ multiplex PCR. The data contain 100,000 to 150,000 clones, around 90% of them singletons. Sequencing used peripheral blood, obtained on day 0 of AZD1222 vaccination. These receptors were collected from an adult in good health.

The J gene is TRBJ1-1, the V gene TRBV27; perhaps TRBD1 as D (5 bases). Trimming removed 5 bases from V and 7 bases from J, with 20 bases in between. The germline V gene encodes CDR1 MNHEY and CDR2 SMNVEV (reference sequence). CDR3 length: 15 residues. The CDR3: CASSPFEGRENEAFF. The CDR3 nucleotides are TGTGCCAGCAGTCCGTTCGAGGGGAGGGAAAATGAAGCTTTCTTT.

CDR3 sequence reads: CASRQTSGSYEQYF. The CDR3 nucleotides are TGTGCCAGTAGGCAGACTAGCGGGTCCTACGAGCAGTACTTC. The rearrangement uses TRBV19 and TRBJ2-7, with 10 positions matching TRBD2. CDR3 length equals 14 residues. The V gene's germline CDR1 is LNHDA and CDR2 SQIVND (reference sequence). Trimming removed 6 bases from V and 1 base from J; junction bases left unmatched: 3.

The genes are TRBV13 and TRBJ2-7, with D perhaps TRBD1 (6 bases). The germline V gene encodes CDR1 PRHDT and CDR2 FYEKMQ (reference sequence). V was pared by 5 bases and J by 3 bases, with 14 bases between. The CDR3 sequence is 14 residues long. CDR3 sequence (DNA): TGTGCCAGCAGCGGGGGCCGCAGGGGCTACGAGCAGTACTTC. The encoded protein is CASSGGRRGYEQYF.

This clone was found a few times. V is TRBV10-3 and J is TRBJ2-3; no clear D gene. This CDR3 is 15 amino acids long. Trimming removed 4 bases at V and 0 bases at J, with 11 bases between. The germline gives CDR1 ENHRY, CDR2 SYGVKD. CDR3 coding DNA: TGTGCCATCAGTGTTGAGACACCCAGCACAGATACGCAGTATTTT. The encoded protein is CAISVETPSTDTQYF.

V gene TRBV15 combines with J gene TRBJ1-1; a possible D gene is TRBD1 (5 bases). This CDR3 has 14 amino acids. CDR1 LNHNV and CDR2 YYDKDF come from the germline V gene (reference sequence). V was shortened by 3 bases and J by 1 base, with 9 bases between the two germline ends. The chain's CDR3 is CATSSDSQNTEAFF. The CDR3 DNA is TGTGCCACCAGCAGCGACAGCCAGAACACTGAAGCTTTCTTT.

This chain's CDR3 is CASSLGAGGPYNEQFF. CDR3 in DNA: TGTGCCAGCAGCTTAGGCGCGGGAGGTCCCTACAATGAGCAGTTCTTC. The gene calls are TRBV7-3 and TRBJ2-1, with 8 bases aligning to TRBD2. The V and J ends lost 2 bases and 2 bases, in that order; junction bases with no gene match: 5. Per the germline V gene, CDR1 is SGHTA and CDR2 is FQGTGA. The CDR3 loop spans 16 amino acids.

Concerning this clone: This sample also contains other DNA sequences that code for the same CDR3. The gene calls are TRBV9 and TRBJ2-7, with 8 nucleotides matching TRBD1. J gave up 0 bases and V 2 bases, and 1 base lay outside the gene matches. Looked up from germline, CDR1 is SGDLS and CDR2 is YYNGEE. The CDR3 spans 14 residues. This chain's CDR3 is CASSVGQVSYEQYF. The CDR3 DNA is TGTGCCAGCAGCGTGGGACAGGTCTCCTACGAGCAGTACTTC.

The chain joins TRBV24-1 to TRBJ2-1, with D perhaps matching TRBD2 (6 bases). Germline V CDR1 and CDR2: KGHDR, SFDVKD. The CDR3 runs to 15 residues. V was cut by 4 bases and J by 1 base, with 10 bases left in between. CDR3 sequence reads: CATSDPGESYNEQFF. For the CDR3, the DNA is TGTGCCACCAGTGACCCGGGGGAATCCTACAATGAGCAGTTCTTC.

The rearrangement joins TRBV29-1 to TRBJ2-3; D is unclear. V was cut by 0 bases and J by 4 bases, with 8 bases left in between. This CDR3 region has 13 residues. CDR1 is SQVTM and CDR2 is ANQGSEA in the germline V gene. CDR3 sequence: CSVEDLLADTQYF. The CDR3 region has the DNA TGCAGCGTTGAAGATTTGCTAGCAGATACGCAGTATTTT.

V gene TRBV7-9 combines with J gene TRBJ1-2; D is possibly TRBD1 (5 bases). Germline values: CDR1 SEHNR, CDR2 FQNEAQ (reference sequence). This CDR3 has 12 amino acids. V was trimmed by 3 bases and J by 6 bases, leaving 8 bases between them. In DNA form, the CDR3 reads TGTGCCAGCAGCTTTGAGGGGAATGGCTACACCTTC. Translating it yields CASSFEGNGYTF.

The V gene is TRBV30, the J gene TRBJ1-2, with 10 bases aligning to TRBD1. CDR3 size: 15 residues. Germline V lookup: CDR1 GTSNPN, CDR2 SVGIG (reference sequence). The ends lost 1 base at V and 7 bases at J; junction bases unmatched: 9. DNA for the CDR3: TGTGCCTGGAGTGGGGGTGACAGGGGGCTTCTTGGCTACACCTTC. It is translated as CAWSGGDRGLLGYTF. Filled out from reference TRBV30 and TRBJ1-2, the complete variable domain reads SQTIHQWPATLVQPVGSPLSLECTVEGTSNPNLYWYRQAAGRGLQLLFYSVGIGQISSEVPQNLSASRPQDRQFILSSKKLLLSDSGFYLCAWSGGDRGLLGYTFGSGTRLTVV.

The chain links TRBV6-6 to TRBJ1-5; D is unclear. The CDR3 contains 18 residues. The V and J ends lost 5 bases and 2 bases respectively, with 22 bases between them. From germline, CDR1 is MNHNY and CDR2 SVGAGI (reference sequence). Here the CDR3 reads CASSPTGRSLAGNQPQHF. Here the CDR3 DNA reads TGTGCCAGCAGTCCCACCGGCAGGTCCCTTGCCGGCAATCAGCCCCAGCATTTT.

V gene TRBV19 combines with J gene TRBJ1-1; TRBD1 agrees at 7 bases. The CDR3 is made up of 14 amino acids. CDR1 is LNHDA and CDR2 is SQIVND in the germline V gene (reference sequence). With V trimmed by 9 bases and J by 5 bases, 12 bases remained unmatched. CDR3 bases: TGTGCCAGCATCAGTAGGGCAGGGGGGACTGAAGCTTTCTTT. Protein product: CASISRAGGTEAFF.

The CDR3 here is CASSLGAGRGNTIYF. The CDR3 DNA reads as TGTGCCAGCAGCTTAGGAGCAGGGAGGGGAAACACCATATATTTT. The chain has TRBV7-9 and TRBJ1-3; a weak D match, TRBD1 (5 bases). CDR3 length: 15 residues. The germline gives CDR1 SEHNR, CDR2 FQNEAQ (reference sequence). V lost 1 base and J lost 4, with 11 bases in between.

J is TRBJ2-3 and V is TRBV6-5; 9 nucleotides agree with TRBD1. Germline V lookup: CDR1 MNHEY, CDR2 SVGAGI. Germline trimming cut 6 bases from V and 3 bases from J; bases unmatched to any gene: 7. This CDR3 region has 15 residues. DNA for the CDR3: TGTGCCAGCAGAGTTACAGGGGGCGCAACAGATACGCAGTATTTT. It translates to CASRVTGGATDTQYF.

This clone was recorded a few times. CDR3 amino acids: CAWRRQGGYTIYF. DNA of the CDR3: TGTGCCTGGAGGAGACAGGGAGGTTACACCATATATTTT. The chain recombines TRBV30 with TRBJ1-3; 7 bases are shared with TRBD1. This CDR3 has 13 residues. Unmatched junction bases numbered 7, after V lost 3 bases and J lost 8 bases. Germline values: CDR1 GTSNPN, CDR2 SVGIG (reference sequence).

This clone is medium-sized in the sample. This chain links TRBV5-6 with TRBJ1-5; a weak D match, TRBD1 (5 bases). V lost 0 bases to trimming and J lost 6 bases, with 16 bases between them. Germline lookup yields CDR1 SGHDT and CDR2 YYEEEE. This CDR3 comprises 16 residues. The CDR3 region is CASSLGGREVGQPQHF. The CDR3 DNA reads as TGTGCCAGCAGCTTGGGAGGCAGGGAGGTAGGTCAGCCCCAGCATTTT.

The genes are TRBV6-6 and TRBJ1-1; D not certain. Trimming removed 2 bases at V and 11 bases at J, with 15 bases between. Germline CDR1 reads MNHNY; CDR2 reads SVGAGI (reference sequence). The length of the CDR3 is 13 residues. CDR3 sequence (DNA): TGTGCCAGCAGTTACGGGTTAGGATCCGAGGCTTTCTTT. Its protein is CASSYGLGSEAFF.

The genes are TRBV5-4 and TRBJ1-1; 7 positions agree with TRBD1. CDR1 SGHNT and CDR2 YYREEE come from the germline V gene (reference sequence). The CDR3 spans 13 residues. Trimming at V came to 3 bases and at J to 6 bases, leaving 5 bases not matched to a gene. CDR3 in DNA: TGTGCCAGCAGCTCCACAGGGGCCCCTGAAGCTTTCTTT. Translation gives CASSSTGAPEAFF.

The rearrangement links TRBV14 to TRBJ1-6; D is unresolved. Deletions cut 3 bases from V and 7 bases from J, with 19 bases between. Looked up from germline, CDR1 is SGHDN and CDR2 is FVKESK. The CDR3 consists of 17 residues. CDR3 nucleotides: TGTGCCAGCAGCCATTCCGCGAACGGGGTTGGGAATTCACCCCTCCACTTT. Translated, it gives CASSHSANGVGNSPLHF.

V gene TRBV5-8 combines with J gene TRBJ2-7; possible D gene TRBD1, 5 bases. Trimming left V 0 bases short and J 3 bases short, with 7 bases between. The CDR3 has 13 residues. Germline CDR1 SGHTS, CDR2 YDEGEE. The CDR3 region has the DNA TGTGCCAGCAGCTTGGGACAGAACTACGAGCAGTACTTC. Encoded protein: CASSLGQNYEQYF.

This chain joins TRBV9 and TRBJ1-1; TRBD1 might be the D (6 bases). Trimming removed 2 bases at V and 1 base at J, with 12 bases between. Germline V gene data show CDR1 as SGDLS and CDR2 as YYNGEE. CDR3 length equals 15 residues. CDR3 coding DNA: TGTGCCAGCAGCGTTTCGGGGGCGGGGAACACTGAAGCTTTCTTT. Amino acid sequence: CASSVSGAGNTEAFF.

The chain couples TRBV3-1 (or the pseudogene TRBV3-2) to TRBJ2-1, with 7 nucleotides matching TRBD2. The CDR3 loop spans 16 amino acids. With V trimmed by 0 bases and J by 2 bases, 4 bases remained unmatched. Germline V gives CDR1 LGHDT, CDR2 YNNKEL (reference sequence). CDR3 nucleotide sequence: TGTGCCAGCAGCCAAGATACAACTAGCGCCTACAATGAGCAGTTCTTC. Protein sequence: CASSQDTTSAYNEQFF.

Here the CDR3 DNA reads TGTGCCAGCAGCTCCCTCGACAGGGCTAATTCACCCCTCCACTTT. Translating it yields CASSSLDRANSPLHF. The chain uses TRBV7-9 and TRBJ1-6, with 7 bases that match TRBD1. This CDR3 has 15 residues. The junction had 6 bases not matched to a gene; V was cut back by 4 bases and J by 6 bases. Germline V gene lookup returns CDR1 SEHNR and CDR2 FQNEAQ (reference sequence).

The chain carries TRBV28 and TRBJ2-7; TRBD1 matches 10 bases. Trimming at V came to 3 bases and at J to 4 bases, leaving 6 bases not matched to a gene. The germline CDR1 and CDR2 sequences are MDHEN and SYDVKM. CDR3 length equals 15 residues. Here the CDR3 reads CASSFPGQGSYEQYF. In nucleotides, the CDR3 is TGTGCCAGCAGTTTCCCGGGACAGGGGTCATACGAGCAGTACTTC. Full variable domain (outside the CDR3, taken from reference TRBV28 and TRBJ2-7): DVKVTQSSRYLVKRTGEKVFLECVQDMDHENMFWYRQDPGLGLRLIYFSYDVKMKEKGDIPEGYSVSREKKERFSLILESASTNQTSMYLCASSFPGQGSYEQYFGPGTRLTVT.

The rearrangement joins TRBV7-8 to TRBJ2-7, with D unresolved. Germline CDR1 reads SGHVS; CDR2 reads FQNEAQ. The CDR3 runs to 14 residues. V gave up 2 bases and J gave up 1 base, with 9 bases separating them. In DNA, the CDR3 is TGTGCCAGCAGCTTACCCGGGTCGTCCTACGAGCAGTACTTC. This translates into CASSLPGSSYEQYF.

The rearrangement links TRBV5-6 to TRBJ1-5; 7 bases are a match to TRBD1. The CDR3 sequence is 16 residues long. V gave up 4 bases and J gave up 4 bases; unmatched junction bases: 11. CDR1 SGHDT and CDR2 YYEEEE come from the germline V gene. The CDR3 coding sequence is TGTGCCAGCAGCACCCACAGGGGTCCTGATAATCAGCCCCAGCATTTT. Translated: CASSTHRGPDNQPQHF. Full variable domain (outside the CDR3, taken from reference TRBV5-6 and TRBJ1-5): DAGVTQSPTHLIKTRGQQVTLRCSPKSGHDTVSWYQQALGQGPQFIFQYYEEEERQRGNFPDRFSGHQFPNYSSELNVNALLLGDSALYLCASSTHRGPDNQPQHFGDGTRLSIL.

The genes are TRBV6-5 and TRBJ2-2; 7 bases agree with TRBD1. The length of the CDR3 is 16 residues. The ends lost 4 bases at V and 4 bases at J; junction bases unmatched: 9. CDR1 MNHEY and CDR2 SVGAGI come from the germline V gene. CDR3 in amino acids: CASSSPQGSGTGELFF. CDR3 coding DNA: TGTGCCAGCAGTTCCCCACAGGGGTCCGGCACCGGGGAGCTGTTTTTT.

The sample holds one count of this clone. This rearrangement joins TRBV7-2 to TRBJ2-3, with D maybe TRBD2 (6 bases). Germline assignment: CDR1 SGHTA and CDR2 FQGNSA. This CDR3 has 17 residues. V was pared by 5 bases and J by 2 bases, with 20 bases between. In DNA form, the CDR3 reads TGTGCCAGCAGCCCCTTCCTACCGGGACTGCTCACAGATACGCAGTATTTT. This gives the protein CASSPFLPGLLTDTQYF.